These 8 T cell receptor beta chains were all obtained from the same sample, sequenced in a study of early T cells in non-severe SARS-CoV-2 infection. TCRdb re-called the 5' RACE reads through MiXCR, storing one row per CDR3 protein. The table has approximately 57,000 distinct CDR3 sequences, about 12% seen once. The sample consisted of whole blood. These receptors were collected from an adult who was a healthcare worker with PCR-confirmed SARS-CoV-2 infection or an uninfected control (not recorded which).

This clonotype came up a few times. CDR3 nucleotides: TGTGCCAGCAGCCTATGGACAGTCCTAGTGAACACTGAAGCTTTCTTT. Translated, it gives CASSLWTVLVNTEAFF. The gene calls are TRBV7-2 and TRBJ1-1; perhaps TRBD1 as D (6 bases). CDR1 is SGHTA, CDR2 FQGNSA, per germline. The ends were cut back, 5 bases at V and 0 bases at J, with 16 bases in the middle. CDR3 length equals 16 residues. The whole variable domain, remainder taken from reference TRBV7-2 and TRBJ1-1, is GAGVSQSPSNKVTEKGKDVELRCDPISGHTALYWYRQSLGQGLEFLIYFQGNSAPDKSGLPSDRFSAERTGGSVSTLTIQRTQQEDSAVYLCASSLWTVLVNTEAFFGQGTRLTVV.

This clonotype was recorded many times. V and J are TRBV10-1 and TRBJ2-7; maybe TRBD2 (6 bases). CDR3 length: 14 amino acids. Looked up from germline, CDR1 is WNHNN and CDR2 is SYGVQD (reference sequence). V lost 2 bases and J lost 2, with 10 bases in between. The CDR3 spells CASSEGGSTYEQYF. CDR3 nucleotides: TGCGCCAGCAGTGAGGGGGGGAGTACCTACGAGCAGTACTTC.

The V call is TRBV15, the J call TRBJ2-1; D unclear. V was pared by 5 bases and J by 3 bases, with 20 bases between. Germline CDR1 reads LNHNV; CDR2 reads YYDKDF (reference sequence). This CDR3 comprises 17 residues. CDR3 DNA: TGTGCCACCAGCGGCGACTTAGTATCCATGGTCTACAATGAGCAGTTCTTC. Amino acids: CATSGDLVSMVYNEQFF.

The V call is TRBV30, the J call TRBJ2-3; TRBD2 matches 11 bases. Germline V lookup: CDR1 GTSNPN, CDR2 SVGIG (reference sequence). CDR3 length: 17 amino acids. Trimming removed 0 bases from V and 2 bases from J; junction bases left unmatched: 7. Written as DNA, the CDR3 is TGTGCCTGGAGTGTAACTAGCGGGGGCTCATACACAGATACGCAGTATTTT. Translating gives CAWSVTSGGSYTDTQYF.

This chain joins TRBV2 and TRBJ2-2; D is perhaps TRBD2 (5 bases). CDR3 length: 13 amino acids. The V end was cut by 6 bases, the J end by 4 bases, with 9 bases between. Germline V lookup: CDR1 SNHLY, CDR2 FYNNEI. CDR3 residues: CASRDAGTGELFF. The CDR3 DNA reads TGTGCCAGCAGAGACGCGGGCACCGGGGAGCTGTTTTTT.

V and J are TRBV30 and TRBJ1-5; weak D call: TRBD1 (5 bases). The germline V gene has CDR1 GTSNPN and CDR2 SVGIG (reference sequence). V lost 1 base and J lost 6, with 16 bases in between. This CDR3 is 15 amino acids long. This CDR3 is CAWSERGILSQPQHF. The CDR3 DNA sequence: TGTGCCTGGAGTGAACGGGGCATCCTATCTCAGCCCCAGCATTTT.

The chain uses TRBV29-1 and TRBJ2-5; TRBD2 matches 9 bases. Germline CDR1 reads SQVTM; CDR2 reads ANQGSEA. The CDR3 contains 15 residues. The J segment lost 3 bases and the V segment lost 7 bases, leaving 12 bases of the junction unmatched. CDR3 amino acids: CSDARLAAGKETQYF. CDR3 DNA sequence: TGCAGCGACGCGAGACTAGCGGCTGGAAAAGAGACCCAGTACTTC.

The table lists this clonotype with a count of one. The rearrangement links TRBV11-3 to TRBJ2-7; D may match TRBD1 or TRBD2 (5 bases each). V was clipped by 5 bases and J by 6 bases, with 11 bases between them. The V gene's germline CDR1 is SGHNT and CDR2 YENEEA. CDR3 size: 12 residues. CDR3 region: CASSQQAGEQYF. CDR3 in DNA: TGTGCCAGCAGCCAACAGGCGGGCGAGCAGTACTTC.